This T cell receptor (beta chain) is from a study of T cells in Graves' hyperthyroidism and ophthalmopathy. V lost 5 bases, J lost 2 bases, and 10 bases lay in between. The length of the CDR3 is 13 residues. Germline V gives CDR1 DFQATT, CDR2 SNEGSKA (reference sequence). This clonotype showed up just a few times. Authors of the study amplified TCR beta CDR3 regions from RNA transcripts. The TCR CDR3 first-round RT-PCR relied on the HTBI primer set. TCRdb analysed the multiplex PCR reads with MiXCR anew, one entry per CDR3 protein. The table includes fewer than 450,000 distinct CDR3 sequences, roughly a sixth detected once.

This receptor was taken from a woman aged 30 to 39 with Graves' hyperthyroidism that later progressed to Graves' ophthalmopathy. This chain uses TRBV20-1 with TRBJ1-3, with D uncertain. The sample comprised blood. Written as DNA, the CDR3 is TGCAGTGCTCCAGGAGAAACTGGAAACACCATATATTTT. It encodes CSAPGETGNTIYF.